This T cell receptor (beta chain) is from a study of cytomegalovirus exposure and HLA in healthy donors (dated by TCRdb to between 2016 and 2019). Background for the entire study: According to a later analysis, one platform produced both the 100 to 150 validation repertoires and the roughly 640 repertoires of the first cohort. The study aimed to test whether signatures of past pathogen exposure could be identified by cataloging public T cell receptors. A separate validation cohort of 100 to 150 different subjects was used in addition to the 666-subject first cohort. High-throughput TCR immunosequencing, statistical association of individual TCRs with disease status, and machine learning were combined to predict cytomegalovirus infection status.

In regard to this clone: Which antigen it targets is not known. The record has no base qualities; no much larger clone is one base away.

From cysteine to phenylalanine, the CDR3 is 13 amino acids long. CDR3 DNA is the only sequence kept; it has 39 bases, read in frame from the first base. As encoded in the germline V gene, CDR1 is SGHTA while CDR2 is FQGTGA. Trimming takes 1 base off V and 8 bases off J; junction bases not matched to a gene: 4. The donors were included in the validation cohort of some 120 subjects, a group kept apart from the approximately 650-subject first cohort. Study-wide conclusions, independent of this receptor: In vitro tests confirmed that a few of the cytomegalovirus-associated TCR beta chains recognize cytomegalovirus antigens. While some public TCRs were present in many individuals, most TCR sequences turned up only very rarely across donors. The authors suggested that the approach could potentially be extended to other disease states and immunological phenotypes. The study gave a list of 150 to 200 TCR beta chains associated with cytomegalovirus. A later analysis lacked HLA typing for the validation cohort, so it scored co-occurrence in that cohort across all 120 or so repertoires. Of the cluster scores, roughly 95% were above 0 in a later analysis, which found that TCRs clustered in the first cohort also tended to co-occur in the 120 validation repertoires. In both the original and validation cohorts, the classifier was reported to diagnose cytomegalovirus status with high specificity and sensitivity.

The library came from the immunoSEQ multiplex PCR assay. The authors processed their data as follows. A statistical classification framework was developed to diagnose cytomegalovirus status using the catalog of TCR beta chain sequences. What TCRdb holds here is the immuneACCESS table cut down to in-frame rearrangements. Part of the clones is not present; checked against another copy, under half of the missing clones reflect an unresolved V gene, and the others are unexplained. Clonal size and the V and J genes are those of that table, whereas D and trimming came from the DNA. Across this sample there are roughly 200,000 clones, with around 80% seen only once. The ten largest make up 0.95% to 1.5% of the sample.

Recombination connected TRBV7-3 to TRBJ1-2, and TRBD1 matches 7 of the central bases. Sequenced sample: PBMCs. This clonotype originated in a woman aged 30 to 39 in good health and CMV-seronegative. DNA sequence: TGTGCCAGCAGCTTAAAACAGGGGTTAGGCTACACCTTC. Its translation is CASSLKQGLGYTF.